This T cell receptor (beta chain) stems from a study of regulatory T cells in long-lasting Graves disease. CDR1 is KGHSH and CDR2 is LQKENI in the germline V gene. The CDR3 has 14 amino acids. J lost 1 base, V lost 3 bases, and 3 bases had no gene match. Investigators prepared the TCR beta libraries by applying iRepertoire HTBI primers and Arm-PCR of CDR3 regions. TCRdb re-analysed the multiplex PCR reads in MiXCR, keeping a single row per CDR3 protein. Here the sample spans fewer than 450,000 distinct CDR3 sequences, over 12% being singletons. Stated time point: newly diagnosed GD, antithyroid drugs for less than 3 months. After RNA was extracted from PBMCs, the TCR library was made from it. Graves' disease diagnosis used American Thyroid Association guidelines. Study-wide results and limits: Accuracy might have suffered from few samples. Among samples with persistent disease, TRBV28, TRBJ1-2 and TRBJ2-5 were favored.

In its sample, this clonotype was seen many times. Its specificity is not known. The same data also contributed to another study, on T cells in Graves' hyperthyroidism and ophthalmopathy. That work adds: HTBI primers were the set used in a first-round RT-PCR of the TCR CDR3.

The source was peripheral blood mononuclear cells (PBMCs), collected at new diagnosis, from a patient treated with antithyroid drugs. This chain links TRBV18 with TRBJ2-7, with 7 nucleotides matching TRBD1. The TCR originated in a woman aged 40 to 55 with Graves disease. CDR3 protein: CASSPWTGSYEQYF. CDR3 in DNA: TGTGCCAGCTCACCCTGGACAGGATCCTACGAGCAGTACTTC.